This paragraph covers one T cell receptor (beta chain) sequence. The entry originates in a study of blood T cell repertoires in COVID-19. Across the study: Both acute and convalescent COVID-19 samples were obtained from the United States, Italy and Spain. T cells, B-cell-depleted T cells, or PBMCs supplied cDNA or gDNA.

Per the study methods: Amplification with reference gene primers provided the estimates of nucleated cell counts. Assay used: immunoSEQ multiplex PCR; TCRdb lists only in-frame clones, some missing. V, J and clone size were drawn from that table, and D and trimming were deduced from the DNA. The data show tens of thousands of clones, approximately 84% seen once. CDR3 length equals 14 residues. Trimming removed 5 bases at V and 7 bases at J, with 14 bases between. Germline lookup yields CDR1 SGHVS and CDR2 FQNEAQ. The material sequenced was peripheral blood. The source of this sequence is a man aged 55 to 69 with acute or convalescent COVID-19. The J gene is TRBJ1-4, the V gene TRBV7-8; D gene unclear. The CDR3 DNA is TGTGCCAGCAGCCCCCGCGGGCGTGTTGAAAAACTGTTTTTT. Its translation: CASSPRGRVEKLFF.